This T cell receptor beta chain was sequenced during a study of cytomegalovirus exposure and HLA in healthy donors. Regarding the study as a whole: In a later analysis, TCR beta V- and J-gene trimming was associated with a missense DCLRE1C variant. Researchers reported in a later analysis that common viral pathogens appeared linked to several top clusters.

As concerns this clone: Its antigen is unidentified.

Primers included in the PCR were 60 Vbeta and 13 Jbeta primers. Data came from immunoSEQ multiplex PCR; TCRdb stores just in-frame clones and leaves some out. The repertoire shows about 120,000 clones; the top ten hold over 1.5%. Sequences were obtained from PBMCs. The receptor was derived from a woman between 40 and 55 years old in good health and CMV-seropositive.

CDR3 DNA: TGTGCCAGCAGCTTAGTAGGGGGTAGCACCGGGGAGCTGTTTTTT. It translates to CASSLVGGSTGELFF. This rearrangement joins TRBV11-2 to TRBJ2-2, with TRBD1 as a possible D gene (6 bases). Trimming left V 1 base short and J 4 bases short, with 10 bases between. Germline V gives CDR1 SGHAT, CDR2 FQNNGV. The CDR3 covers 15 residues.